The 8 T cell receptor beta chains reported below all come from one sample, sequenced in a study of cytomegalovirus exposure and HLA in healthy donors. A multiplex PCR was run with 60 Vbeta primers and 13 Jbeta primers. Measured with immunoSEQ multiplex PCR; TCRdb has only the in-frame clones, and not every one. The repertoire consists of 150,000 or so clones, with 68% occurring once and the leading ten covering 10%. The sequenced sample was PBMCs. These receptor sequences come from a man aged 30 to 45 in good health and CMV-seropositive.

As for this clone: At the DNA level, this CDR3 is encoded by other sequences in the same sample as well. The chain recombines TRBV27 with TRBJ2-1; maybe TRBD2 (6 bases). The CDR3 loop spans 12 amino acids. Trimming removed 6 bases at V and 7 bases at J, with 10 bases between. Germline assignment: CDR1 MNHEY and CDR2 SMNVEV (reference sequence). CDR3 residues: CASSYRGNEQFF. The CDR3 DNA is TGTGCCAGCAGCTACCGGGGGAATGAGCAGTTCTTC.

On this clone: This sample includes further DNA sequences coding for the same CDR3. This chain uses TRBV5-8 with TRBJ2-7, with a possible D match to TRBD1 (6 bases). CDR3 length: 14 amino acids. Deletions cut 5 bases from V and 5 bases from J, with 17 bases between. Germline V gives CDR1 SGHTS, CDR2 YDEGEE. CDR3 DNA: TGTGCCAGCAGTGAACAGGGTTTAGGCGACGAGCAGTACTTC. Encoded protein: CASSEQGLGDEQYF.

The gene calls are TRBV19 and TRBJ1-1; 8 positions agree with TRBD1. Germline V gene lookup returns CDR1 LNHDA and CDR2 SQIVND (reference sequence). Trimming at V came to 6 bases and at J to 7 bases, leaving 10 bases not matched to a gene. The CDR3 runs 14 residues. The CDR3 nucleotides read TGTGCCAGTAGCCCTCAGGGGGCAGGTAGTGAAGCTTTCTTT. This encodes CASSPQGAGSEAFF.

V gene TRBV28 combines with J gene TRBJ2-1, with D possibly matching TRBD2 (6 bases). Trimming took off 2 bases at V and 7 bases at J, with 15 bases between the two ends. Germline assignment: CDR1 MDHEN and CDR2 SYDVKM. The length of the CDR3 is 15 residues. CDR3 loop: CASSLIGVGGNEQFF. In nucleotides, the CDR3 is TGTGCCAGCAGTTTAATAGGGGTGGGGGGTAATGAGCAGTTCTTC.

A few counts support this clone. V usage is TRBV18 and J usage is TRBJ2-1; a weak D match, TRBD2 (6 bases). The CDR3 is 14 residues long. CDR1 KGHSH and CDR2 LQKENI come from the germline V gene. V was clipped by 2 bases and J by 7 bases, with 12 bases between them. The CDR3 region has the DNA TGTGCCAGCTCACCAGGAGGGGTGAAGAATGAGCAGTTCTTC. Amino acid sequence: CASSPGGVKNEQFF.

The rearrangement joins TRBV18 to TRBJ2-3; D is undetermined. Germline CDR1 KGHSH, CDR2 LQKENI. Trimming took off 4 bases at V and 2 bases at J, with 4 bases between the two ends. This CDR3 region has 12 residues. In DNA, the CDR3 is TGTGCCAGCTCACTTTACACAGATACGCAGTATTTT. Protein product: CASSLYTDTQYF.

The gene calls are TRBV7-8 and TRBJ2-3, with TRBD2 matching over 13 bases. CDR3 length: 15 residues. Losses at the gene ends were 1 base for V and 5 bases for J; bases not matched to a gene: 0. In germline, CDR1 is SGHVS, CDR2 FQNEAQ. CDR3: CASSLGTSGRDTQYF. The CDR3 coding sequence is TGTGCCAGCAGCTTAGGGACTAGCGGGAGAGATACGCAGTATTTT. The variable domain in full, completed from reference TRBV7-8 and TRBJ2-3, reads GAGVSQSPRYKVAKRGQDVALRCDPISGHVSLFWYQQALGQGPEFLTYFQNEAQLDKSGLPSDRFFAERPEGSVSTLKIQRTQQEDSAVYLCASSLGTSGRDTQYFGPGTRLTVL.

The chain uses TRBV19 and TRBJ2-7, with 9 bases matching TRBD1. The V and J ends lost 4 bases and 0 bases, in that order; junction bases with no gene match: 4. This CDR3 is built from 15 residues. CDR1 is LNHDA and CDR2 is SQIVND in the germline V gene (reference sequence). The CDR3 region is CASSTGTGSSYEQYF. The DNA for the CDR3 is TGTGCCAGTAGTACCGGGACAGGGAGCTCCTACGAGCAGTACTTC.